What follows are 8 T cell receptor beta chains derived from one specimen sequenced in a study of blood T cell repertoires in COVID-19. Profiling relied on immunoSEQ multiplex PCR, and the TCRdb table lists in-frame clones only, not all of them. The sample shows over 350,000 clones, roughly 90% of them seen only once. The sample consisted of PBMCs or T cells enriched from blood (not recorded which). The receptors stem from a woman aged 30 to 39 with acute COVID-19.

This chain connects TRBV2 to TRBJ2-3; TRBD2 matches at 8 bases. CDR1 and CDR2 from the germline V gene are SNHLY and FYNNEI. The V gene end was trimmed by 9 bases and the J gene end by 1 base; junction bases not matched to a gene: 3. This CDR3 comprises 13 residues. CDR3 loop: CARGLGGTDTQYF. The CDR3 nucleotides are TGTGCCAGGGGACTAGGGGGCACAGATACGCAGTATTTT.

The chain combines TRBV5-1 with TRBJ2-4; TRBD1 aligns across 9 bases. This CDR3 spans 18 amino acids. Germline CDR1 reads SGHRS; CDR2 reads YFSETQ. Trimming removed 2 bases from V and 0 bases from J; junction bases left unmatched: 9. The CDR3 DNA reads TGCGCCAGCAGCTTTTCCCCGGACAGGGGACTAGCCAAAAACATTCAGTACTTC. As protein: CASSFSPDRGLAKNIQYF.

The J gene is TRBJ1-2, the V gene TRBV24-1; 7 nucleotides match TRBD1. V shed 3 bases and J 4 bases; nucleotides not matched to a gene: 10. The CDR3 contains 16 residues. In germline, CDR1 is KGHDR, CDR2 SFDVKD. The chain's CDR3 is CATSDDTGDRGYGYTF. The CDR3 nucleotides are TGTGCCACCAGTGATGATACAGGGGATCGGGGCTATGGCTACACCTTC.

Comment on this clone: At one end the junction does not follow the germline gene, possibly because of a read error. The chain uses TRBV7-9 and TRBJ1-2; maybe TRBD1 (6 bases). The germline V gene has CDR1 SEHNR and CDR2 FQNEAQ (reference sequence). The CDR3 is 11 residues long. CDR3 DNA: TGTGCCAGCAGCGCGGCGGACAGCGTCTCCTTC. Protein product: CASSAADSVSF. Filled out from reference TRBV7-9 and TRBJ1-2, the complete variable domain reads DTGVSQNPRHKITKRGQNVTFRCDPISEHNRLYWYRQTLGQGPEFLTYFQNEAQLEKSRLLSDRFSAERPKGSFSTLEIQRTEQGDSAMYLCASSAADSVSFGSGTRLTVV.

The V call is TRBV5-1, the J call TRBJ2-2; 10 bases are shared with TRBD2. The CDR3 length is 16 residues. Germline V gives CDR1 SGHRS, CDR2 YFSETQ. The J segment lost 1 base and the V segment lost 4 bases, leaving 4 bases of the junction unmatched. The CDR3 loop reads CASSQRTSGNTGELFF. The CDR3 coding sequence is TGCGCCAGCAGCCAAAGGACTAGCGGGAACACCGGGGAGCTGTTTTTT.

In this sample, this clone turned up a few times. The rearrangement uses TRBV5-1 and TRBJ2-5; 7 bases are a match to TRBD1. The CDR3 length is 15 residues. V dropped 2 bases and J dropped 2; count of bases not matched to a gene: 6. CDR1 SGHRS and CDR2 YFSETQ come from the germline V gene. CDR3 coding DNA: TGCGCCAGCAGCTTTACAAGGGGGCCTCAAGAGACCCAGTACTTC. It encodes CASSFTRGPQETQYF. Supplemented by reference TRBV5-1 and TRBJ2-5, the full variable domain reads KAGVTQTPRYLIKTRGQQVTLSCSPISGHRSVSWYQQTPGQGLQFLFEYFSETQRNKGNFPGRFSGRQFSNSRSEMNVSTLELGDSALYLCASSFTRGPQETQYFGPGTRLLVL.

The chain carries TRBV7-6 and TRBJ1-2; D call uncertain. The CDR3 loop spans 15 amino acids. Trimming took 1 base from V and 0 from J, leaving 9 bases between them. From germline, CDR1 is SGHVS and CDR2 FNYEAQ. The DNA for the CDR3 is TGTGCCAGCAGCTTAGGCACGGAGGCTAACTATGGCTACACCTTC. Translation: CASSLGTEANYGYTF. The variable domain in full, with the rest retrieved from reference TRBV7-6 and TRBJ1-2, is GAGVSQSPRYKVTKRGQDVALRCDPISGHVSLYWYRQALGQGPEFLTYFNYEAQQDKSGLPNDRFSAERPEGSISTLTIQRTEQRDSAMYRCASSLGTEANYGYTFGSGTRLTVV.

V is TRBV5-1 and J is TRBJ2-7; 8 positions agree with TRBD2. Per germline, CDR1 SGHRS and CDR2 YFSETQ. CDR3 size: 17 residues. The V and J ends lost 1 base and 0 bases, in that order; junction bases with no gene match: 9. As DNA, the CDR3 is TGCGCCAGCAGCTTGAGTCTTGGGCGGGGGGCCTCCTACGAGCAGTACTTC. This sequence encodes CASSLSLGRGASYEQYF.